The 5 T cell receptor beta chains in this list originate from one sample, sequenced in a study of human T cells and chemical hapten exposure. TCRdb processed the RACE reads anew with MiXCR; each CDR3 protein has one entry. The sample has 130,000 or so distinct CDR3 sequences; 11% are singletons. Time point here: patch test 3, about 24 weeks after DPC sensitization. Noted treatment: therapeutic diphenylcyclopropenone sensitization with weekly scalp DPC. This material consisted of whole blood, taken in connection with sensitization to the hapten diphenylcyclopropenone (DPC). Receptors originate from a woman in her forties or fifties with alopecia areata. Some clones in this sample may be carry-over from other donors' samples.

The V gene is TRBV12-3 or TRBV12-4, the J gene TRBJ2-5, with D unresolved. Trimming stripped 3 bases from V and 1 base from J, with 12 bases between. The CDR3 sequence is 15 residues long. The CDR3 nucleotides are TGTGCCAGCAGTTTGAGCGTAGGAAGCCAAGAGACCCAGTACTTC. As protein: CASSLSVGSQETQYF.

This clonotype turned up a few times. This rearrangement joins TRBV27 to TRBJ2-7; weak D call: TRBD2 (5 bases). Trimming pared 5 bases from V and 5 bases from J, leaving 19 bases between. The CDR3 runs to 15 residues. Germline CDR1 reads MNHEY; CDR2 reads SMNVEV (reference sequence). As DNA, the CDR3 is TGTGCCAGCAGTCTACGTGGACTCGCTCTCCACGAGCAGTACTTC. Translated, it gives CASSLRGLALHEQYF.

This clonotype occurred a few times. This chain joins TRBV20-1 and TRBJ2-3; 11 positions agree with TRBD2. V shed 2 bases, J shed 3 bases, and the junction held 7 bases outside the gene matches. The CDR3 length is 16 residues. Germline V lookup: CDR1 DFQATT, CDR2 SNEGSKA (reference sequence). CDR3 residues: CSARILAGGPTDTQYF. The CDR3 bases are TGCAGTGCTAGAATCCTAGCGGGGGGACCAACAGATACGCAGTATTTT.

This clonotype was observed many times. The V gene is TRBV12-3 or TRBV12-4, the J gene TRBJ2-3; no clear D gene. V was clipped by 4 bases and J by 4 bases, with 9 bases between them. The CDR3 is 13 residues long. This CDR3 is CASSSRGADTQYF. The CDR3 bases are TGTGCCAGCAGTTCCCGCGGCGCAGATACGCAGTATTTT.

The chain has TRBV2 and TRBJ2-7; the match to TRBD2 covers 9 bases. V lost 7 bases to trimming and J lost 9 bases; unmatched junction nucleotides: 22. This CDR3 has 17 residues. CDR1 is SNHLY, CDR2 FYNNEI, per germline. The CDR3 protein is CASIITPGLAGGEGQYF. DNA of the CDR3: TGTGCCAGCATAATCACCCCGGGACTAGCAGGGGGAGAGGGGCAGTACTTC.